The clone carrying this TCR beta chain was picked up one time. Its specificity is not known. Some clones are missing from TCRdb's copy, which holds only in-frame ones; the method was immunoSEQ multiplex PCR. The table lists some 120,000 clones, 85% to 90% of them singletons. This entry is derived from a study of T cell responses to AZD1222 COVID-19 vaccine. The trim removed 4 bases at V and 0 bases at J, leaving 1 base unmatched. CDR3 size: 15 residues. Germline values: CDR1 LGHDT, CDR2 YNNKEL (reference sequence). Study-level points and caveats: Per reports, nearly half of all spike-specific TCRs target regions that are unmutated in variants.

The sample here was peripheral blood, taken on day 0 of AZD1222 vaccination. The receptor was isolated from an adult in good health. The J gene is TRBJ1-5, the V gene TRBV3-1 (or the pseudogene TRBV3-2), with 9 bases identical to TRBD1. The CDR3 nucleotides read TGTGCCAGCAGCCCGACAGGGGGTAGCAATCAGCCCCAGCATTTT. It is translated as CASSPTGGSNQPQHF.